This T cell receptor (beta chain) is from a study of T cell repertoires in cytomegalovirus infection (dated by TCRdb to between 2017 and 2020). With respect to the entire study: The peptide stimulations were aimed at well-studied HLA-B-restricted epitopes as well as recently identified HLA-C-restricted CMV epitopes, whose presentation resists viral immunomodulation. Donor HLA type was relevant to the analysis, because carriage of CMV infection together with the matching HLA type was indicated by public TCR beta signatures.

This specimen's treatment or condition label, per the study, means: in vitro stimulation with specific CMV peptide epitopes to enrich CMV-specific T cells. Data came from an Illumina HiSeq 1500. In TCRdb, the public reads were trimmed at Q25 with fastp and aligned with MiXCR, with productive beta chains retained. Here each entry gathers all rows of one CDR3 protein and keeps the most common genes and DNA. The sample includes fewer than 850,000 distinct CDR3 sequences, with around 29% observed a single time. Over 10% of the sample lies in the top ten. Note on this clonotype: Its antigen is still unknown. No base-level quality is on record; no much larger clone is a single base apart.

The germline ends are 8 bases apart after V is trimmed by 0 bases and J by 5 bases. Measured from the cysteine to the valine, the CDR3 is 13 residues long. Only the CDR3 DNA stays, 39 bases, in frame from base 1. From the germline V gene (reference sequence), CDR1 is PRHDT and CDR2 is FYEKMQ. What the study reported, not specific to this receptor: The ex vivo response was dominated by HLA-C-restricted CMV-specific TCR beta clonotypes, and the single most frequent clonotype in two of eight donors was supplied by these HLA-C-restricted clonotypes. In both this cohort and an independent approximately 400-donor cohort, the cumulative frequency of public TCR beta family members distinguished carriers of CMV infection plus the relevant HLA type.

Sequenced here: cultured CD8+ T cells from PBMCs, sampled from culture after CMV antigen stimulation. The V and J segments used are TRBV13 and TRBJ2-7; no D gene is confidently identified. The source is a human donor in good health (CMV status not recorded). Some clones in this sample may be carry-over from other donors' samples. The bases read TGTGCCAGCAGCTTAGGGTTGGGTAACGAGCAGTACGTC. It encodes CASSLGLGNEQYV.